These 5 T cell receptor beta chains were all obtained from the same sample, sequenced in a study of Graves' ophthalmopathy and Graves' hyperthyroidism. Transcripts of RNA were the source for amplifying TCR beta CDR3 regions. Second-round multiplex PCR followed a first-round RT-PCR using HTBI primers. TCRdb itself ran the multiplex PCR reads through MiXCR, one entry per CDR3 protein. The table records around 470,000 distinct CDR3 sequences, about an eighth of them present only once. The source material was blood. Every receptor here comes from a woman aged 30 to 39 with Graves' ophthalmopathy.

This clonotype was seen ten or more times. The chain combines TRBV4-1 with TRBJ1-2; TRBD1 is a possible D gene (5 bases). Germline loops: CDR1 MGHRA, CDR2 YSYEKL. This CDR3 has 13 residues. V lost 3 bases and J lost 7, with 12 bases in between. The DNA for the CDR3 is TGCGCCAGCAGCCAGGAAACCAGGGTTGGCTACACCTTC. Translating it yields CASSQETRVGYTF.

As concerns this clonotype: A much larger clone differs from this one at a single base, so this may be a read error. The chain recombines TRBV12-5 with TRBJ2-2, with D perhaps TRBD2 (5 bases). CDR1 is LGHNT, CDR2 FRNRAP, per germline. This CDR3 has 15 residues. The CDR3 is CTSGNRRGGTGELFF. The CDR3 DNA sequence: TGTACTAGTGGTAACCGGCGCGGAGGCACCGGGGAGCTGTTTTTT.

The sample holds many counts of this clonotype. The CDR3 DNA is TGTGCCAGCAGTTTTTCCCCAGAGAACACTGAAGCTTTCTTT. This gives the protein CASSFSPENTEAFF. The J gene is TRBJ1-1, the V gene TRBV6-5; D is uncertain. The germline V gene encodes CDR1 MNHEY and CDR2 SVGAGI. The length of the CDR3 is 14 residues. The V and J ends lost 4 bases and 1 base respectively, with 10 bases between them.

The sample holds many counts of this clonotype. V is TRBV28 and J is TRBJ1-1; possible D gene TRBD1, 5 bases. V was clipped by 6 bases and J by 4 bases, with 12 bases between them. This CDR3 has 13 residues. CDR1 and CDR2 from the germline V gene are MDHEN and SYDVKM. CDR3: CASSHRDGTEAFF. In DNA form, the CDR3 reads TGTGCCAGCAGCCACCGGGACGGCACTGAAGCTTTCTTT.

This clonotype was observed many times. The chain is built from TRBV10-3 and TRBJ2-7; weak D call: TRBD2 (6 bases). Germline loops: CDR1 ENHRY, CDR2 SYGVKD. The V end was cut by 2 bases, the J end by 0 bases, with 11 bases between. The CDR3 has 15 amino acids. CDR3 sequence: CAISEVRGVSYEQYF. CDR3 nucleotides: TGTGCCATCAGTGAGGTGCGGGGCGTCTCCTACGAGCAGTACTTC.